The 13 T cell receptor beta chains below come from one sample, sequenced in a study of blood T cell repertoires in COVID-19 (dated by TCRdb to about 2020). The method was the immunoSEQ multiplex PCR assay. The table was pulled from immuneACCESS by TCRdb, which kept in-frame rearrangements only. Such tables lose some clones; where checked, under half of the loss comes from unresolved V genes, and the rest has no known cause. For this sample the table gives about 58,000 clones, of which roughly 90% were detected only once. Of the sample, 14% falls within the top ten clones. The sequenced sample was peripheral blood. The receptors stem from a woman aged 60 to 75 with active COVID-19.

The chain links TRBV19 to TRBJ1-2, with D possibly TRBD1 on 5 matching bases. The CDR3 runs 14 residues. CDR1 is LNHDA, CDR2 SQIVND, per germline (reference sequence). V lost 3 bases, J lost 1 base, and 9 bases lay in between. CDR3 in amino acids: CASSMLQVNYGYTF. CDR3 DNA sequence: TGTGCCAGTAGTATGCTACAGGTTAACTATGGCTACACCTTC.

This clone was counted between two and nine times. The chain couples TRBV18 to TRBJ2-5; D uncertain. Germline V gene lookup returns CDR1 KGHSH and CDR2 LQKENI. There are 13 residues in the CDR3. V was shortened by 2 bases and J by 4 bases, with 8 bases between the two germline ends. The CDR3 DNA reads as TGTGCCAGCTCACCAATCGTCTCAGAGACCCAGTACTTC. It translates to CASSPIVSETQYF.

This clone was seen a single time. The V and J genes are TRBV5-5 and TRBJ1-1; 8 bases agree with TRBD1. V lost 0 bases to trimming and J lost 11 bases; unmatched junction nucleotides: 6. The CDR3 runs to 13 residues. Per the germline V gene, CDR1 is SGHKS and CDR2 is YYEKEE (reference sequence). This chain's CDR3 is CASSLVETGVAFF. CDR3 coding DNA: TGTGCCAGCAGCTTGGTAGAGACAGGGGTTGCTTTCTTT.

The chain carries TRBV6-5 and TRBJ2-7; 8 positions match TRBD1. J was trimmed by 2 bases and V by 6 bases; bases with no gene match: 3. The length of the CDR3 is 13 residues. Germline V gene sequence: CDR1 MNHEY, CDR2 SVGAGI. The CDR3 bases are TGTGCCAGCAGGGAGACAGGGGCCTACGAGCAGTACTTC. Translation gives CASRETGAYEQYF.

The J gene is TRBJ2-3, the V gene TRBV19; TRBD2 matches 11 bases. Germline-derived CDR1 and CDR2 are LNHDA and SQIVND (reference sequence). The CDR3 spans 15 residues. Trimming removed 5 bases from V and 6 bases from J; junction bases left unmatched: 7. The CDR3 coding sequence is TGTGCCAGTAGTCCGGGACTAGCGGTGTGGGATACGCAGTATTTT. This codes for CASSPGLAVWDTQYF.

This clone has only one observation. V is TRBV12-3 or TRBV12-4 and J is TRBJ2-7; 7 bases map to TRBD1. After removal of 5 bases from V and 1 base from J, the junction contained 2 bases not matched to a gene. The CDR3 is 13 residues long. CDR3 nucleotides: TGTGCCAGCAGTCCGGGACAGTCCTACGAGCAGTACTTC. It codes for CASSPGQSYEQYF.

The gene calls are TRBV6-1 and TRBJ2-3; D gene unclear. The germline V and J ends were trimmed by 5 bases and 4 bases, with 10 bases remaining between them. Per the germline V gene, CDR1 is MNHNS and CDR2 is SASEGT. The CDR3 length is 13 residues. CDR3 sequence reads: CASSSAQPDTQYF. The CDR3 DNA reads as TGTGCCAGCAGTAGCGCTCAGCCAGATACGCAGTATTTT.

As DNA, the CDR3 is TGTGCCAGCAGCTTGGGACAGGGGGCTTTTAACTATGGCTACACCTTC. This encodes CASSLGQGAFNYGYTF. The V call is TRBV5-6, the J call TRBJ1-2; 10 nucleotides agree with TRBD1. Germline CDR1 is SGHDT and CDR2 is YYEEEE. Unmatched junction bases numbered 3, after V lost 0 bases and J lost 1 base. This CDR3 has 16 residues.

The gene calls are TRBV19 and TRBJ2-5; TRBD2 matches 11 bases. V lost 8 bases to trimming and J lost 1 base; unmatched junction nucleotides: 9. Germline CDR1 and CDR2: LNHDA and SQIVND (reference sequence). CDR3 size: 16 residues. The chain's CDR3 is CASSSPSGGFQETQYF. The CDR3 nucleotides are TGTGCCAGTTCGTCGCCTAGCGGGGGGTTCCAAGAGACCCAGTACTTC.

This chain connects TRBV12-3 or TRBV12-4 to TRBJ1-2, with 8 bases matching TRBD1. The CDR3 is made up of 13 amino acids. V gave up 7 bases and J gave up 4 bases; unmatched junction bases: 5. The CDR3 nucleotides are TGTGCCAGCACCGTGGACAGGGTCTATGGCTACACCTTC. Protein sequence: CASTVDRVYGYTF.

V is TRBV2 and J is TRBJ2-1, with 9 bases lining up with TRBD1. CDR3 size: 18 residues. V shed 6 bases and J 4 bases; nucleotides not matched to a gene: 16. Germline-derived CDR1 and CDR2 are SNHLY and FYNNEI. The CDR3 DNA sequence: TGTGCCAGCAGGCCGGGACAGGGACTCCGCCGGATTTACAATGAGCAGTTCTTC. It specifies CASRPGQGLRRIYNEQFF.

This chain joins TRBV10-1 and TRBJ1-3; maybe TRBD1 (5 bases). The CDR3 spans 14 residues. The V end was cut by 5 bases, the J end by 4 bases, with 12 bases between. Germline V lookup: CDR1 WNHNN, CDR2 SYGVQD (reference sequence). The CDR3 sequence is CASSPGLSGNTIYF. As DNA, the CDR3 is TGCGCCAGCAGTCCAGGGTTATCAGGAAACACCATATATTTT.

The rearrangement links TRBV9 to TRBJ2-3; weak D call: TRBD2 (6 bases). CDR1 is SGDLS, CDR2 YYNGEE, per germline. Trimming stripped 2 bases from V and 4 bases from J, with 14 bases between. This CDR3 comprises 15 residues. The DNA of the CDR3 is TGTGCCAGCAGCGTGGATGTAGCGGCCTCAGATACGCAGTATTTT. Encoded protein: CASSVDVAASDTQYF.